Shown below are 31 T cell receptor beta chains from a single sample sequenced in a study of vaccination and CD4 T cells after COVID-19. Treatment noted: roughly 10-day PBMC culture with coronavirus spike peptide pools or control peptides (ViraFEST assay). Which antigens these TCRs recognize remains unknown. The Oncomine TCR Beta short-read assay was applied to DNA of cultured CD4+ T cells. TCRdb analysed the PCR reads with MiXCR anew, one entry per CDR3 protein. The table records around 20,000 distinct CDR3 sequences, 31% of them present only once. The sample consisted of cultured CD4+ T cells from blood. The receptor set was obtained from a human donor with COVID-19.

This clonotype has more than one count but fewer than ten. The chain employs TRBV2 and TRBJ1-5; 8 bases match TRBD1. Looked up from germline, CDR1 is SNHLY and CDR2 is FYNNEI. The CDR3 loop spans 13 amino acids. V dropped 9 bases and J dropped 9; count of bases not matched to a gene: 10. The CDR3 nucleotides are TGTGCCAGGGGCGGACAGGGTGAGGGGCCCCAGCATTTT. This sequence encodes CARGGQGEGPQHF.

The chain uses TRBV6-5 and TRBJ1-6; D gene unclear. The germline V and J ends were trimmed by 4 bases and 9 bases, with 13 bases remaining between them. This CDR3 spans 14 amino acids. Germline values: CDR1 MNHEY, CDR2 SVGAGI. This CDR3 reads CASSSPSMSSPLHF. In DNA form, the CDR3 reads TGTGCCAGCAGTTCCCCCTCCATGAGTTCACCCCTCCACTTT.

This chain connects TRBV11-3 to TRBJ2-7; D not certain. Per germline, CDR1 SGHNT and CDR2 YENEEA. CDR3 length: 14 amino acids. Trimming removed 1 base from V and 7 bases from J, with 14 bases in between. The CDR3 DNA follows: TGTGCCAGCAGCTTAGCAGTTAGCCTAGGAGAGCAGTACTTC. This gives the protein CASSLAVSLGEQYF.

J is TRBJ2-7 and V is TRBV7-2; 13 positions match TRBD2. From germline, CDR1 is SGHTA and CDR2 FQGNSA. The junction had 5 bases not matched to a gene; V was cut back by 3 bases and J by 6 bases. The CDR3 length is 15 residues. The CDR3 DNA follows: TGTGCCAGCAGCTTCGGACTAGCGGGGGTTCGCGAGCAGTACTTC. Residues: CASSFGLAGVREQYF.

In this sample, this clonotype turned up a few times. V is TRBV20-1 and J is TRBJ2-3; D remains ambiguous. V shed 6 bases and J shed 2 bases, with 9 bases lying between them. CDR1 is DFQATT, CDR2 SNEGSKA, per germline (reference sequence). This CDR3 is 12 amino acids long. In DNA, the CDR3 is TGCAGTGCCCACCCAGACACAGATACGCAGTATTTT. This codes for CSAHPDTDTQYF.

This clonotype counts as medium-sized (0.01 to 0.1%). J is TRBJ2-5 and V is TRBV15, with 7 bases that match TRBD1. Per germline, CDR1 LNHNV and CDR2 YYDKDF (reference sequence). The CDR3 is 15 residues long. The trim removed 3 bases at V and 0 bases at J, leaving 4 bases unmatched. CDR3 region: CATSRDRLNQETQYF. As DNA, the CDR3 is TGTGCCACCAGCAGGGACAGGCTCAACCAAGAGACCCAGTACTTC.

This clonotype was counted between two and nine times. In nucleotides, the CDR3 is TGTGCCAGCAGCTTAGCTCCGACGGTGAACACTGAAGCTTTCTTT. It specifies CASSLAPTVNTEAFF. The rearrangement joins TRBV5-8 to TRBJ1-1; unclear D gene. The CDR3 covers 15 residues. Trimming pared 2 bases from V and 0 bases from J, leaving 11 bases between. Germline values: CDR1 SGHTS, CDR2 YDEGEE.

The CDR3 coding sequence is TGTGCCAGCAGCTTAGGGTCTCGGGGGGGCTCAGGGAATGAGCAGTTCTTC. This translates into CASSLGSRGGSGNEQFF. The J gene is TRBJ2-1, the V gene TRBV11-3; 8 bases are a match to TRBD2. The CDR3 totals 17 residues. The germline gives CDR1 SGHNT, CDR2 YENEEA. Trimming took 1 base from V and 7 from J; bases not matched to a gene: 12.

The V gene is TRBV28, the J gene TRBJ1-3, with D maybe TRBD1 (5 bases). Germline CDR1 is MDHEN and CDR2 is SYDVKM. This CDR3 has 14 amino acids. V was cut by 7 bases and J by 4 bases, with 14 bases left in between. Here the CDR3 reads CASTGHSEGNTIYF. CDR3 sequence (DNA): TGTGCCAGCACCGGACATTCAGAAGGAAACACCATATATTTT.

The chain combines TRBV5-1 with TRBJ1-1; D is unclear. Trimming shortened V by 2 bases and J by 0 bases, and 5 bases separated the two germline ends. Germline V gene lookup returns CDR1 SGHRS and CDR2 YFSETQ. The CDR3 spans 13 residues. Written as DNA, the CDR3 is TGCGCCAGCAGCTTTGGGTTGAACACTGAAGCTTTCTTT. This sequence encodes CASSFGLNTEAFF.

This clonotype was observed a handful of times. V is TRBV10-3 and J is TRBJ2-7; TRBD1 matches 9 bases. The CDR3 sequence is 13 residues long. V shed 10 bases and J 5 bases; nucleotides not matched to a gene: 9. Germline V gene lookup returns CDR1 ENHRY and CDR2 SYGVKD. CDR3 nucleotide sequence: TGTGCCACAGAGGGACAGGGTACTCACGAGCAGTACTTC. Translated: CATEGQGTHEQYF.

This clonotype has just a few counts. The rearrangement joins TRBV12-3 or TRBV12-4 to TRBJ2-5, with no clear D. This CDR3 has 13 amino acids. V shed 2 bases and J shed 2 bases, with 6 bases lying between them. In DNA, the CDR3 is TGTGCCAGCAGTTTACACAGTCAAGAGACCCAGTACTTC. This encodes CASSLHSQETQYF.

This chain links TRBV18 with TRBJ1-1; D uncertain. V was cut by 3 bases and J by 2 bases, with 10 bases left in between. CDR1 is KGHSH and CDR2 is LQKENI in the germline V gene. This CDR3 spans 14 amino acids. The CDR3 sequence is CASSPLSSNTEAFF. The CDR3 coding sequence is TGTGCCAGCTCACCCCTCAGCTCCAACACTGAAGCTTTCTTT.

This chain connects TRBV12-3 or TRBV12-4 to TRBJ1-2; 10 nucleotides align to TRBD1. V was clipped by 7 bases and J by 7 bases; unmatched bases: 12. The CDR3 runs 15 residues. CDR3 DNA: TGTGCCAGCACCACTGGGGGACAGGGGCGCCGTGGCTACACCTTC. Its translation is CASTTGGQGRRGYTF.

This clonotype showed up just once. The V gene is TRBV28, the J gene TRBJ1-5; TRBD1 aligns across 7 bases. V was clipped by 3 bases and J by 4 bases; unmatched bases: 6. This CDR3 is built from 15 residues. CDR1 is MDHEN, CDR2 SYDVKM, per germline. CDR3 bases: TGTGCCAGCAGTTTCCGAAAGACAGGGAATCAGCCCCAGCATTTT. Its translation is CASSFRKTGNQPQHF.

The gene calls are TRBV7-9 and TRBJ2-1; 7 nucleotides align to TRBD2. V trimming: 4 bases; J trimming: 4 bases; junction bases outside the gene matches: 4. This CDR3 contains 14 residues. The germline V gene encodes CDR1 SEHNR and CDR2 FQNEAQ (reference sequence). As DNA, the CDR3 is TGTGCCAGCAGCTGGGCGGGGGAGTACAATGAGCAGTTCTTC. The encoded protein is CASSWAGEYNEQFF.

This rearrangement joins TRBV20-1 to TRBJ2-5; perhaps TRBD1 as D (7 bases). V was trimmed by 0 bases and J by 5 bases, leaving 16 bases between them. From germline, CDR1 is DFQATT and CDR2 SNEGSKA (reference sequence). The length of the CDR3 is 15 residues. Written as DNA, the CDR3 is TGCAGTGCTAGAGATCGCCTCCCAGGGGGGGAGACCCAGTACTTC. Translating gives CSARDRLPGGETQYF.

This CDR3 reads CSVGLLKGTGNTIYF. DNA for the CDR3: TGCAGCGTGGGGCTCTTAAAGGGAACTGGAAACACCATATATTTT. The V gene is TRBV29-1, the J gene TRBJ1-3; D possibly corresponds to TRBD1 (5 bases). V shed 6 bases and J shed 2 bases, with 17 bases lying between them. Germline CDR1 is SQVTM and CDR2 is ANQGSEA. The CDR3 loop spans 15 amino acids.

This clonotype was detected only a few times. The chain is built from TRBV2 and TRBJ2-4, with D possibly being TRBD1 (6 bases). Trimming left V 2 bases short and J 0 bases short, with 17 bases between. CDR1 is SNHLY, CDR2 FYNNEI, per germline. The CDR3 totals 18 residues. The CDR3 sequence: CASSESSGKGVAKNIQYF. The CDR3 bases are TGTGCCAGCAGTGAATCGTCGGGGAAGGGGGTAGCCAAAAACATTCAGTACTTC.

The chain combines TRBV20-1 with TRBJ2-3; 9 bases are shared with TRBD2. From germline, CDR1 is DFQATT and CDR2 SNEGSKA (reference sequence). J lost 2 bases, V lost 5 bases, and 11 bases had no gene match. This CDR3 has 16 residues. The CDR3 sequence is CSASSRRGGSTDTQYF. DNA for the CDR3: TGCAGTGCTTCATCGAGGCGGGGGGGCTCCACAGATACGCAGTATTTT.

The chain carries TRBV5-1 and TRBJ2-4, with 7 nucleotides matching TRBD1. The CDR3 is 14 residues long. V was clipped by 1 base and J by 3 bases; unmatched bases: 1. Germline CDR1 reads SGHRS; CDR2 reads YFSETQ. In nucleotides, the CDR3 is TGCGCCAGCAGCTTGCAGGGGGACAAAAACATTCAGTACTTC. Protein product: CASSLQGDKNIQYF.

This chain connects TRBV5-1 to TRBJ1-6, with D possibly matching TRBD1 (5 bases). Germline V gene sequence: CDR1 SGHRS, CDR2 YFSETQ. V gave up 5 bases and J gave up 4 bases, with 13 bases separating them. This CDR3 comprises 15 residues. The CDR3 loop is CASRRDPSYNSPLHF. CDR3 bases: TGCGCCAGCAGACGGGACCCTTCTTATAATTCACCCCTCCACTTT. Variable domain in full (rest from reference TRBV5-1 and TRBJ1-6): KAGVTQTPRYLIKTRGQQVTLSCSPISGHRSVSWYQQTPGQGLQFLFEYFSETQRNKGNFPGRFSGRQFSNSRSEMNVSTLELGDSALYLCASRRDPSYNSPLHFGNGTRLTVT.

This chain connects TRBV24-1 to TRBJ2-1; D gene uncertain. This CDR3 has 16 residues. The germline gives CDR1 KGHDR, CDR2 SFDVKD. Trimming shortened V by 4 bases and J by 3 bases, and 15 bases separated the two germline ends. The CDR3 protein is CATSDPGLSNYNEQFF. DNA for the CDR3: TGTGCCACCAGTGACCCGGGCCTTTCAAACTACAATGAGCAGTTCTTC.

The chain couples TRBV2 to TRBJ2-2, with 7 bases matching TRBD2. J gave up 3 bases and V 10 bases, and 8 bases lay outside the gene matches. CDR1 and CDR2 from the germline V gene are SNHLY and FYNNEI. CDR3 size: 14 residues. The CDR3 nucleotides read TGTGCCACAAGGACGGGAGGTGACACCGGGGAGCTGTTTTTT. Its protein is CATRTGGDTGELFF.

The rearrangement uses TRBV7-8 and TRBJ2-7; a weak D match, TRBD1 (5 bases). The CDR3 consists of 14 residues. The V and J ends lost 1 base and 5 bases respectively, with 12 bases between them. Germline CDR1 is SGHVS and CDR2 is FQNEAQ. Here the CDR3 reads CASSLVVQGDEQYF. In DNA, the CDR3 is TGTGCCAGCAGCTTAGTGGTTCAGGGCGACGAGCAGTACTTC.

The rearrangement joins TRBV12-3 or TRBV12-4 to TRBJ2-3; 15 bases match TRBD2. Losses at the gene ends were 7 bases for V and 3 bases for J; bases not matched to a gene: 8. The CDR3 loop spans 17 amino acids. CDR3 coding DNA: TGTGCCAGCAAGAGGACTAGCGGGGGGGCGAAGACAGATACGCAGTATTTT. It yields the protein CASKRTSGGAKTDTQYF.

This clonotype has a handful of counts. CDR3 protein: CASSDVSRAEQYF. DNA for the CDR3: TGCGCCAGCAGTGACGTGTCGAGGGCCGAGCAGTACTTC. This chain connects TRBV10-2 to TRBJ2-7; D may be TRBD2 (5 bases). Trimming stripped 3 bases from V and 6 bases from J, with 12 bases between. This CDR3 contains 13 residues. Looked up from germline, CDR1 is WSHSY and CDR2 is SAAADI.

The rearrangement links TRBV5-6 to TRBJ2-5; tentatively, D is TRBD2 (7 bases). CDR3 size: 14 residues. Trimming pared 4 bases from V and 4 bases from J, leaving 14 bases between. Germline V gene sequence: CDR1 SGHDT, CDR2 YYEEEE. CDR3: CASSPDGGPETQYF. In DNA, the CDR3 is TGTGCCAGCAGCCCTGACGGGGGGCCAGAGACCCAGTACTTC.

This clonotype has more than one count but fewer than ten. The chain links TRBV20-1 to TRBJ1-2; D perhaps matches TRBD1 (5 bases). The CDR3 runs to 13 residues. Germline V gene data show CDR1 as DFQATT and CDR2 as SNEGSKA (reference sequence). Trimming took 5 bases from V and 4 from J, leaving 14 bases between them. The CDR3 DNA reads as TGCAGTGCTGAGCTGACAGACCTCTATGGCTACACCTTC. Translating gives CSAELTDLYGYTF.

This rearrangement joins TRBV12-3 or TRBV12-4 to TRBJ1-5; a possible D gene is TRBD1 (6 bases). Trimming left V 7 bases short and J 0 bases short, with 16 bases between. The CDR3 runs to 16 residues. The CDR3 region is CASTTTGPNSNQPQHF. DNA of the CDR3: TGTGCCAGCACCACGACAGGTCCGAATAGCAATCAGCCCCAGCATTTT.

This clonotype was detected a few times. The V call is TRBV20-1, the J call TRBJ1-5, with TRBD1 identical over 7 bases. The germline V gene encodes CDR1 DFQATT and CDR2 SNEGSKA (reference sequence). The CDR3 contains 13 residues. The J segment lost 7 bases and the V segment lost 3 bases, leaving 6 bases of the junction unmatched. The CDR3 DNA reads as TGCAGTGCTAGTAGGCAGGGGGACCAGCCCCAGCATTTT. Translation: CSASRQGDQPQHF.